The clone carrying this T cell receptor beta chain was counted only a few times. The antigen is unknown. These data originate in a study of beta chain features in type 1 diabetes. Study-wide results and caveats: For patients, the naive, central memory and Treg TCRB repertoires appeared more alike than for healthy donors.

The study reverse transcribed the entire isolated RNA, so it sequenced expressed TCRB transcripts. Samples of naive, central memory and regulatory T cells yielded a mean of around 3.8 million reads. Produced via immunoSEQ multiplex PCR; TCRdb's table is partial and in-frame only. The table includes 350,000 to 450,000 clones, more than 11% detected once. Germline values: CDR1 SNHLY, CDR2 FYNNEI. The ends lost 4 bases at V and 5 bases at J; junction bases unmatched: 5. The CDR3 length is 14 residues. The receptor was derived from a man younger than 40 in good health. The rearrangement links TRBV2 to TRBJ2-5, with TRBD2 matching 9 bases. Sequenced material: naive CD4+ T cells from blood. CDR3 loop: CASSVTSGAETQYF. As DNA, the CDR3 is TGTGCCAGCAGTGTGACTAGCGGTGCGGAGACCCAGTACTTC.